This paragraph covers one TCR beta chain sequence. What it binds is not known. The data originate from a study of CD4+ T cells in melanoma. Germline values: CDR1 SGDLS, CDR2 YYNGEE. V was trimmed by 0 bases and J by 8 bases, leaving 14 bases between them. The CDR3 covers 15 residues. Study results and limitations: CD8+ T cell, macrophage and B cell function reportedly correlated with neoantigen-specific CD4+ T cells. In melanoma, neoantigen-specific CD4+ T cells reportedly differed in differentiation state.

Only in-frame clones appear in the TCRdb table, and some are missing; sequencing was by immunoSEQ multiplex PCR. Of several thousand clones listed, 65% are singletons. Source material: cells from a culture (not recorded whether cultured in vitro). The receptor comes from a human donor with melanoma. V is TRBV9 and J is TRBJ1-4; tentative D call: TRBD1 (5 bases). CDR3 nucleotide sequence: TGTGCCAGCAGCGTAGGGGGGGGAACCTCAGAAAAACTGTTTTTT. Protein product: CASSVGGGTSEKLFF.